Below, one TCR beta chain is given with its context. Its antigen is as yet unknown. Every donor was a healthy person donating bone marrow. Germline V gene lookup returns CDR1 SEHNR and CDR2 FQNEAQ (reference sequence). The CDR3 contains 15 residues. This record comes from a study of cytomegalovirus exposure and HLA in healthy donors. Study-level findings and limits: TCR beta V segments were, for the most part, productive about 87% or about 30% of the time in an earlier analysis.

Researchers ran the PCR with 60 Vbeta and 13 Jbeta primers. The table came from immunoSEQ multiplex PCR; TCRdb's copy has only in-frame clones and leaves some out. The sample has 130,000 or so clones, 65% to 80% seen once. The sequencing input was PBMCs. The chain couples TRBV7-9 to TRBJ2-7, with a weak D call TRBD2 (6 bases). The TCR was taken from a woman aged 18-29 years in good health and CMV-seronegative. The CDR3 is CSTDAELARTYEQYF. CDR3 DNA: TGTTCCACGGACGCCGAACTAGCTCGAACCTACGAGCAGTACTTC.